This T cell receptor (beta chain) was identified in a study of blood T cell repertoires in COVID-19. Study-wide background: Collection of acute and convalescent COVID-19 samples took place in the United States, Italy and Spain. PBMCs, B-cell-depleted T cells, or T cells provided the cDNA or gDNA that made up the material.

The V segment lost 0 bases and the J segment 0 bases; nucleotides outside the gene matches: 4. This CDR3 comprises 17 residues. The germline CDR1 and CDR2 sequences are MNHNS and SASEGT. In the original processing: Estimation of nucleated cell counts was performed using reference gene primer amplification. Using immunoSEQ multiplex PCR, the repertoire was profiled, and TCRdb retains in-frame clones only, with some absent. For V, J and clone size, that table is used; D and trimming come from the DNA. The repertoire consists of around 140,000 clones, with roughly 89% occurring once and the leading ten covering around 0.91%.

This clonotype was sampled from a woman aged 50 to 60 with acute or convalescent COVID-19. The chain carries TRBV6-1 and TRBJ2-1; 8 nucleotides align to TRBD1. The sample taken for sequencing was peripheral blood. The CDR3 loop reads CASSEARGLYSYNEQFF. In DNA form, the CDR3 reads TGTGCCAGCAGTGAAGCCAGGGGGCTTTACTCCTACAATGAGCAGTTCTTC.